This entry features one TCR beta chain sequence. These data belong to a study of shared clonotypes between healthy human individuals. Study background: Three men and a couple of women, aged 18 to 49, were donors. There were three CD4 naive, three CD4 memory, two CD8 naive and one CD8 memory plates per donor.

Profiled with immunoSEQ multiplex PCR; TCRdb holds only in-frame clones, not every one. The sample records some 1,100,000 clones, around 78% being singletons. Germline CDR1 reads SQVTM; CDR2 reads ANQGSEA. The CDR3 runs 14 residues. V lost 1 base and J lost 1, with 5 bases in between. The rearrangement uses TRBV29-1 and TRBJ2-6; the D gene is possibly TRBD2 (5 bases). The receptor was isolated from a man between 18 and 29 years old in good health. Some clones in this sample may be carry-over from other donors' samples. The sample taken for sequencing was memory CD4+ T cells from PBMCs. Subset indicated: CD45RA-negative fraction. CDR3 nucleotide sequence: TGCAGCGTTGAAGCGGGGTCTGGGGCCAACGTCCTGACTTTC. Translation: CSVEAGSGANVLTF.